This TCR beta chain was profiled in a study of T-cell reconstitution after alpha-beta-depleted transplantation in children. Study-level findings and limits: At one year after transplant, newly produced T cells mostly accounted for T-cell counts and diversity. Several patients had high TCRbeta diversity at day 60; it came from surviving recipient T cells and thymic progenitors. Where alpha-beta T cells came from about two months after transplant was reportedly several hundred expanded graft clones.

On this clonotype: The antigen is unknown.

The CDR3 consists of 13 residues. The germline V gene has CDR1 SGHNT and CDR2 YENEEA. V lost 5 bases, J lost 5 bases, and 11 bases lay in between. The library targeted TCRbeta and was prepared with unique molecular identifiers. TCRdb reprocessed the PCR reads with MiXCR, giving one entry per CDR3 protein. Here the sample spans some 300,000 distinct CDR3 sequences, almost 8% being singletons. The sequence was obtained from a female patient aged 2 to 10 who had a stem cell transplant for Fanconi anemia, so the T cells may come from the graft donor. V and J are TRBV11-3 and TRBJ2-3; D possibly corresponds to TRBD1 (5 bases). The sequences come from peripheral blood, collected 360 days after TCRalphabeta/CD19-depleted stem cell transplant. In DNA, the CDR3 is TGTGCCAGCAGCCCGAATACAGGAGATACGCAGTATTTT. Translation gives CASSPNTGDTQYF.